These 29 T cell receptor beta chains originate from one sample sequenced in a study of blood T cells in healthy people across ages. It was with a sample-barcoded 5' primer and a J-beta primer mix that a second PCR of roughly 6 to 11 cycles was run. TCRdb re-derived calls from the 5' RACE reads in MiXCR, one entry per CDR3 protein. The repertoire holds 600,000 or so distinct CDR3 sequences, with about 28% as singletons. The sample was blood. The receptor set was obtained from an elderly woman in good health.

A remark on this clonotype: This could be a read error, since a much larger clone is one nucleotide away. The V gene is TRBV6-5, the J gene TRBJ1-2, with D possibly being TRBD1 (5 bases). CDR1 MNHEY and CDR2 SVGAGI come from the germline V gene. The CDR3 covers 12 residues. This chain's CDR3 is CTSSYDRLGYTF. CDR3 sequence (DNA): TGTACCAGCAGTTATGACAGACTTGGCTACACCTTC.

CDR3 sequence reads: CASSLGGPWTEAFF. The CDR3 DNA sequence: TGCGCCAGCAGCCTAGGGGGCCCCTGGACTGAAGCTTTCTTT. This chain joins TRBV4-1 and TRBJ1-1; TRBD1 agrees at 7 bases. Germline CDR1 is MGHRA and CDR2 is YSYEKL. V was pared by 4 bases and J by 5 bases, with 7 bases of the junction left unmatched. The CDR3 length is 14 residues.

The sample holds many counts of this clonotype. The chain carries TRBV20-1 and TRBJ2-3; tentatively, D is TRBD2 (7 bases). This CDR3 is 13 amino acids long. Deletions cut 6 bases from V and 5 bases from J, with 15 bases between. Germline V lookup: CDR1 DFQATT, CDR2 SNEGSKA (reference sequence). The CDR3 DNA is TGCAGTGCAAACGGGGGGCAGGGAGATACGCAGTATTTT. It specifies CSANGGQGDTQYF.

This clonotype has a count of ten or more. A much larger clone sits a single nucleotide away, making a read error possible. This chain links TRBV7-9 with TRBJ2-5, with 11 bases fitting TRBD2. Per the germline V gene, CDR1 is SEHNR and CDR2 is FQNEAQ (reference sequence). The V segment lost 5 bases and the J segment 11 bases; nucleotides outside the gene matches: 13. The CDR3 spans 15 residues. As DNA, the CDR3 is TGTGCCAGCAGCCTTTTAGCGGGGGGGCTGGATGAGCAGTACTTC. Translated: CASSLLAGGLDEQYF.

This clonotype was found a few times. The V call is TRBV30, the J call TRBJ2-2; D unresolved. V was shortened by 2 bases and J by 5 bases, with 12 bases between the two germline ends. Germline V gives CDR1 GTSNPN, CDR2 SVGIG (reference sequence). This CDR3 comprises 14 residues. The CDR3 DNA is TGTGCCTGGAGTCCCCCCGGTTGGACCGGGGAGCTGTTTTTT. Protein: CAWSPPGWTGELFF.

This clonotype was seen repeatedly, ten times or more. The DNA for the CDR3 is TGTGCCAGCACCCGAGCAGATACGCAGTATTTT. This gives the protein CASTRADTQYF. The chain uses TRBV6-5 and TRBJ2-3, with D unclear. The CDR3 covers 11 residues. The germline gives CDR1 MNHEY, CDR2 SVGAGI. V lost 7 bases and J lost 4, with 6 bases in between.

The sample holds a few counts of this clonotype. A clone one base away is much larger, so this may be a read error. The chain links TRBV29-1 to TRBJ2-7, with unresolved D. Germline V lookup: CDR1 SQVTM, CDR2 ANQGSEA. V was cut by 3 bases and J by 3 bases, with 6 bases left in between. This CDR3 is 11 amino acids long. This CDR3 is CSVETGYEQYF. The CDR3 DNA follows: TGCAGCGTTGAGACGGGCTACGAGCAGTACTTC.

This clonotype was recorded a few times. A much larger clone is a single base away; this may be a read error. This chain uses TRBV20-1 with TRBJ2-1, with TRBD1 matching over 8 bases. Near its end, the DNA agrees better with TRBJ2-7, so the J call may be wrong. This CDR3 has 15 amino acids. Germline lookup yields CDR1 DFQATT and CDR2 SNEGSKA (reference sequence). The CDR3 spells CSARDLGQGYNEQYF. The CDR3 DNA follows: TGCAGTGCTCGGGATCTAGGACAGGGCTACAATGAGCAGTACTTC.

A note on this clonotype: A much larger clonotype is one base distant, so this may be a read error. The genes are TRBV4-2 and TRBJ2-5; D perhaps matches TRBD2 (6 bases). The CDR3 is 12 amino acids. CDR1 and CDR2 (germline): LGHNA, YNFKEQ. CDR3 nucleotide sequence: TGTGCCAGCAGCCAAGAACGGGAGACCCAGGACTTC. This encodes CASSQERETQDF.

This clonotype was seen only once. V is TRBV15 and J is TRBJ1-4; 7 bases are a match to TRBD1. The CDR3 contains 17 residues. The V and J ends lost 0 bases and 4 bases, in that order; junction bases with no gene match: 8. Germline-derived CDR1 and CDR2 are LNHNV and YYDKDF (reference sequence). In DNA, the CDR3 is TGTGCCACCAGCAGAGATAAGGGGGCGCCTGGTAATGAAAAACTGTTTTTT. Protein product: CATSRDKGAPGNEKLFF.

There are many counts of this clonotype. V gene TRBV2 combines with J gene TRBJ2-7; D may be TRBD1 (6 bases). The CDR3 totals 13 residues. Germline lookup yields CDR1 SNHLY and CDR2 FYNNEI. V dropped 6 bases and J dropped 2 bases, with 11 bases sitting between them. The DNA of the CDR3 is TGTGCCAGCAGCTACAGGGCGACCTACGAGCAGTACTTC. It codes for CASSYRATYEQYF.

This clonotype showed up many times. The rearrangement uses TRBV9 and TRBJ2-7, with 8 positions matching TRBD2. Trimming at V came to 4 bases and at J to 2 bases, leaving 5 bases not matched to a gene. This CDR3 is built from 14 residues. Germline V gene data show CDR1 as SGDLS and CDR2 as YYNGEE. In DNA, the CDR3 is TGTGCCAGCAGCCCCTACGGGGGGGCCTACGAGCAGTACTTC. Translated, it gives CASSPYGGAYEQYF.

Comments on this clonotype: One end of the junction is discordant with germline, which a read error may explain. The rearrangement links TRBV7-2 to TRBJ2-4; 7 bases are shared with TRBD2. The germline gives CDR1 SGHTA, CDR2 FQGNSA. There are 12 residues in the CDR3. CDR3 loop: CACSQGTTTQCF. In DNA, the CDR3 is TGTGCCTGCAGCCAAGGGACTACCACCCAGTGCTTC.

This clonotype has a count of ten or more. The J gene is TRBJ1-2, the V gene TRBV6-2 or TRBV6-3; D remains unclear. Trimming pared 2 bases from V and 4 bases from J, leaving 8 bases between. The CDR3 extends over 13 amino acids. CDR1 MNHEY and CDR2 SVGEGT come from the germline V gene. CDR3 in DNA: TGTGCCAGCAGTTACGGCCAGAGCTATGGCTACACCTTC. This gives the protein CASSYGQSYGYTF.

Many counts were recorded for this clonotype. This sequence joins TRBV7-2 and TRBJ2-7; 8 bases are shared with TRBD2. With 5 bases clipped from V and 1 base from J, the junction kept 13 bases outside the gene matches. The length of the CDR3 is 17 residues. The germline V gene encodes CDR1 SGHTA and CDR2 FQGNSA. The CDR3 is CASSPPGAGGLSYEQYF. CDR3 nucleotide sequence: TGTGCCAGCAGCCCCCCTGGGGCGGGGGGCCTTTCCTACGAGCAGTACTTC.

On this clonotype: A much more abundant neighbour one base away suggests this may be a read error. The gene calls are TRBV6-5 and TRBJ2-1; 7 bases map to TRBD2. The end of the DNA is better explained by TRBJ2-7, so the J call may be wrong. The CDR3 length is 15 residues. Germline V gene sequence: CDR1 MNHEY, CDR2 SVGAGI. CDR3 sequence reads: CASSPQSGAYNEQYF. The CDR3, as DNA: TGTGCCAGCAGTCCACAGAGCGGGGCCTACAATGAGCAGTACTTC.

This clonotype was detected many times. The V gene is TRBV20-1, the J gene TRBJ2-7, with D possibly TRBD1 on 5 matching bases. Trimming left V 6 bases short and J 6 bases short, with 18 bases between. The CDR3 loop spans 13 amino acids. The germline V gene has CDR1 DFQATT and CDR2 SNEGSKA (reference sequence). CDR3 loop: CSARQNLYGEQYF. CDR3 sequence (DNA): TGCAGTGCAAGACAGAACCTCTACGGCGAGCAGTACTTC.

This clonotype was seen many times. The chain carries TRBV20-1 and TRBJ1-6; D gene unclear. The CDR3 covers 13 residues. V was cut by 5 bases and J by 6 bases, with 11 bases left in between. The germline V gene has CDR1 DFQATT and CDR2 SNEGSKA (reference sequence). The CDR3 region has the DNA TGCAGTGCTTCGCGGGAGACTAATTCACCCCTCCACTTT. Its protein product is CSASRETNSPLHF.

The sample holds a few counts of this clonotype. This clone may be a read error of a much larger clone one base away. This chain links TRBV29-1 with TRBJ2-7; D perhaps matches TRBD1 (5 bases). This CDR3 comprises 11 residues. Germline V gives CDR1 SQVTM, CDR2 ANQGSEA. The CDR3 DNA is TGCTGCGTTGGGGCAGCCTACGAGCAGTACTTC. Translating gives CCVGAAYEQYF.

CDR3 nucleotide sequence: TGTGCCAGTAACGGAGGACTAGCGGATAGCACAGATACGCAGTATTTT. Protein product: CASNGGLADSTDTQYF. V usage is TRBV19 and J usage is TRBJ2-3; the match to TRBD2 covers 10 bases. Per germline, CDR1 LNHDA and CDR2 SQIVND (reference sequence). Trimming at V came to 7 bases and at J to 0 bases, leaving 7 bases not matched to a gene. The CDR3 is made up of 16 amino acids.

As regards this clonotype: A much larger clone lies a single base off, so this may be a read error. The gene calls are TRBV27 and TRBJ1-2; no clear D. Germline V gives CDR1 MNHEY, CDR2 SMNVEV (reference sequence). There are 13 residues in the CDR3. Trimming left V 5 bases short and J 4 bases short, with 11 bases between. In DNA, the CDR3 is TGTGCCAGCAGTCCCGAAAGAGGCTATGGCTACACCTTC. Amino acid sequence: CASSPERGYGYTF.

In this sample, this clonotype turned up once. A much bigger clone sits one base away, suggesting this may be a read error. The V and J genes are TRBV5-1 and TRBJ2-5; the D gene is possibly TRBD2 (6 bases). This CDR3 comprises 15 residues. Germline V gives CDR1 SGHRS, CDR2 YFSETQ. Between the trimmed V and J ends, which lost 2 bases and 11 bases, there was a span of 22 bases. As DNA, the CDR3 is TGCGCCAGCAGCTTCTTCGGGGAGGTCTACAATGAGCAGTACTTC. It encodes CASSFFGEVYNEQYF.

About this clonotype itself: A much bigger clone sits one base away, suggesting this may be a read error. The rearrangement joins TRBV7-6 to TRBJ1-4, with a tentative D call TRBD1 (5 bases). The length of the CDR3 is 16 residues. The germline V gene encodes CDR1 SGHVS and CDR2 FNYEAQ. Here the CDR3 reads CACSPKRQWTEEKLFF. The CDR3 bases are TGTGCCTGCAGCCCGAAGAGACAGTGGACGGAGGAAAAACTGTTTTTT.

This clonotype was seen ten or more times. The chain uses TRBV20-1 and TRBJ2-5, with TRBD2 matching over 9 bases. The CDR3 extends over 15 amino acids. Germline values: CDR1 DFQATT, CDR2 SNEGSKA (reference sequence). The V segment lost 1 base and the J segment 1 base; nucleotides outside the gene matches: 4. CDR3 coding DNA: TGCAGTGCTAGAGTGGAGCGGGGGGTCCAAGAGACCCAGTACTTC. As protein: CSARVERGVQETQYF.

This sequence joins TRBV12-3 or TRBV12-4 and TRBJ1-5, with D perhaps TRBD1 (5 bases). The CDR3 is 15 residues long. V was cut by 6 bases and J by 2 bases, with 14 bases left in between. CDR3 nucleotides: TGTGCCAGCAGCCCTATAGGGACGCGCAATCAGCCCCAGCATTTT. It yields the protein CASSPIGTRNQPQHF.

This clonotype was detected ten times or more. The V gene is TRBV7-2, the J gene TRBJ2-3; the D is unclear. Trimming pared 3 bases from V and 5 bases from J, leaving 6 bases between. CDR3 size: 12 residues. CDR1 SGHTA and CDR2 FQGNSA come from the germline V gene. The CDR3 here is CASSLSLDTQYF. In DNA, the CDR3 is TGTGCCAGCAGCTTGAGTCTAGATACGCAGTATTTT. The full variable domain, with the rest looked up from reference TRBV7-2 and TRBJ2-3, is GAGVSQSPSNKVTEKGKDVELRCDPISGHTALYWYRQSLGQGLEFLIYFQGNSAPDKSGLPSDRFSAERTGGSVSTLTIQRTQQEDSAVYLCASSLSLDTQYFGPGTRLTVL.

V gene TRBV5-1 combines with J gene TRBJ2-1; D may be TRBD1 (7 bases). The J call may be incorrect, as the DNA end agrees better with TRBJ2-7. The CDR3 is made up of 16 amino acids. Germline CDR1 reads SGHRS; CDR2 reads YFSETQ. The CDR3 loop is CASSWPGGGWNNEQYF. CDR3 nucleotide sequence: TGCGCCAGCAGCTGGCCCGGAGGGGGCTGGAACAATGAGCAGTACTTC.

The J gene is TRBJ2-5, the V gene TRBV23-1; D uncertain. TRBV23-1 is recorded as an ORF, its role being uncertain. Trimming left V 3 bases short and J 11 bases short, with 19 bases between. This CDR3 is 14 amino acids long. CDR3 sequence: CASSHRLVPNEQYF. DNA of the CDR3: TGCGCCAGCAGTCACCGCCTAGTACCCAATGAGCAGTACTTC.

This clonotype appeared many times. The J gene is TRBJ2-1, the V gene TRBV12-3 or TRBV12-4; D is uncertain. CDR3 length equals 15 residues. V lost 6 bases, J lost 3 bases, and 15 bases lay in between. CDR3 region: CASSPLNGHYNEQFF. CDR3 coding DNA: TGTGCCAGCAGCCCTCTGAACGGCCACTACAATGAGCAGTTCTTC.